These 2 T cell receptor beta chains originate from one sample sequenced in a study of beta chain features in type 1 diabetes. Sequenced material consisted of expressed TCRB transcripts (all of the isolated RNA was reverse transcribed). Profiling relied on immunoSEQ multiplex PCR, and the TCRdb table lists in-frame clones only, not all of them. The table lists hundreds of thousands of clones, 10% to 15% of them singletons. Material for sequencing was naive CD4+ T cells from blood. The receptors originated from a man aged 18-30 years in good health.

This clone appeared a few times. CDR3 DNA sequence: TGTGCCAGCAGCTCCCAGGACAGGGGAAAAGCTTTCTTT. It codes for CASSSQDRGKAFF. This rearrangement joins TRBV7-3 to TRBJ1-1; 9 bases map to TRBD1. The length of the CDR3 is 13 residues. Germline V lookup: CDR1 SGHTA, CDR2 FQGTGA. V dropped 4 bases and J dropped 9; count of bases not matched to a gene: 6.

The chain carries TRBV30 and TRBJ2-7, with 9 bases matching TRBD1. There are 13 residues in the CDR3. J lost 7 bases, V lost 4 bases, and 8 bases had no gene match. CDR1 and CDR2 from the germline V gene are GTSNPN and SVGIG (reference sequence). The chain's CDR3 is CAWKQTGQGEQYF. The DNA for the CDR3 is TGTGCCTGGAAACAAACGGGACAGGGAGAGCAGTACTTC.